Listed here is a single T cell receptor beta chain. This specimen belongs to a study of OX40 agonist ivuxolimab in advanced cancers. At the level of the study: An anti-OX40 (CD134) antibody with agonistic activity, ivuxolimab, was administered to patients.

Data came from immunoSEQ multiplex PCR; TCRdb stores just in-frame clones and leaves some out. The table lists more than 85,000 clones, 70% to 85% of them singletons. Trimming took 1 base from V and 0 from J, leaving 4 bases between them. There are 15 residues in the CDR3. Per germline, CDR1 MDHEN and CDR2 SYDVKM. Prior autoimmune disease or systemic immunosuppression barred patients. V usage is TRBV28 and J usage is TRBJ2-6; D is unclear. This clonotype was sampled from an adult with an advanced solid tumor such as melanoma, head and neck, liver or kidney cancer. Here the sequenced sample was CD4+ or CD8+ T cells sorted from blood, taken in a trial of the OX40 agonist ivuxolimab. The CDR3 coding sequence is TGTGCCAGCAGTTTATCGAGCTCTGGGGCCAACGTCCTGACTTTC. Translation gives CASSLSSSGANVLTF.